The 27 T cell receptor beta chains reported below all come from one sample, sequenced in a study of identical twins. TCRdb redid the calling of the 5' RACE reads with MiXCR, one entry per CDR3 protein. The sample has around 480,000 distinct CDR3 sequences, 11% to 15% seen once. These same data were also listed under a study on yellow fever vaccine responses in identical twins.

Sequenced input: CD4+ T cells sorted from blood. All receptors derive from a woman younger than 35 in good health.

The V gene is TRBV6-2 or TRBV6-3, the J gene TRBJ2-7, with D hard to call. CDR1 MNHEY and CDR2 SVGEGT come from the germline V gene. This CDR3 comprises 13 residues. V lost 2 bases and J 2 bases, leaving 7 bases between the germline ends. The CDR3 DNA reads as TGTGCCAGCAGTTACCCCGGGCCCTACGAGCAGTACTTC. Residues: CASSYPGPYEQYF.

A few counts support this clonotype. The chain uses TRBV7-2 and TRBJ1-5, with D possibly matching TRBD1 (6 bases). V was trimmed by 2 bases and J by 2 bases, leaving 13 bases between them. Germline V lookup: CDR1 SGHTA, CDR2 FQGNSA. The CDR3 loop spans 16 amino acids. DNA for the CDR3: TGTGCCAGCAGCTTAAGGGCAGGGGTTGGCAATCAGCCCCAGCATTTT. This translates into CASSLRAGVGNQPQHF.

The chain links TRBV18 to TRBJ2-1, with unresolved D. Germline CDR1 KGHSH, CDR2 LQKENI. This CDR3 is built from 12 residues. The ends were cut back, 4 bases at V and 10 bases at J, with 11 bases in the middle. DNA for the CDR3: TGTGCCAGCTCACTAGATATTAGGGAGCAGTTCTTC. Amino acids: CASSLDIREQFF.

This clonotype appeared a few times. Mismatch with germline at one junction end may stem from a read error. This chain's CDR3 is CASSSSWAPGQGSDPYEQYF. For the CDR3, the DNA is TGTGCTAGCAGCTCCTCTTGGGCTCCGGGACAGGGATCGGACCCCTACGAGCAGTACTTC. The chain employs TRBV7-7 and TRBJ2-7; 9 positions match TRBD1. Germline loops: CDR1 SSHAT, CDR2 FNYEAQ (reference sequence). The CDR3 loop spans 20 amino acids.

The chain employs TRBV9 and TRBJ2-1; D may match TRBD1 or TRBD2 (7 bases each). This CDR3 has 16 amino acids. In germline, CDR1 is SGDLS, CDR2 YYNGEE. V lost 0 bases, J lost 4 bases, and 14 bases lay in between. CDR3 sequence (DNA): TGTGCCAGCAGCGTAGCCCCAGGGGGGGGGTACAATGAGCAGTTCTTC. It is translated as CASSVAPGGGYNEQFF.

This clonotype was observed a handful of times. The chain is built from TRBV28 and TRBJ2-1, with a possible D match to TRBD1 (6 bases). This CDR3 region has 13 residues. The germline V gene has CDR1 MDHEN and CDR2 SYDVKM. V gave up 8 bases and J gave up 3 bases, with 11 bases separating them. CDR3 nucleotide sequence: TGTGCCAGCTACCAGGACAGCTACAATGAGCAGTTCTTC. Translating it yields CASYQDSYNEQFF.

The CDR3 nucleotides are TGTGCCAGCAGCTTGATCGAGAATGAGCAGTTCTTC. Protein: CASSLIENEQFF. This rearrangement joins TRBV5-6 to TRBJ2-1; D uncertain. The CDR3 contains 12 residues. V dropped 1 base and J dropped 7 bases, with 6 bases sitting between them. The germline CDR1 and CDR2 sequences are SGHDT and YYEEEE.

There are a few counts of this clonotype. The V and J genes are TRBV9 and TRBJ2-5; D might be TRBD2 (7 bases). The CDR3 sequence is 14 residues long. CDR1 SGDLS and CDR2 YYNGEE come from the germline V gene. Trimming removed 4 bases at V and 9 bases at J, with 19 bases between. The CDR3 nucleotides are TGTGCCAGCAGCCCCCAGGGACTCGGGGGGCCCCAGTACTTC. This codes for CASSPQGLGGPQYF.

This clonotype was recorded a few times. This chain connects TRBV29-1 to TRBJ1-1; D is possibly TRBD1 (5 bases). The CDR3 runs to 14 residues. Trimming removed 6 bases at V and 1 base at J, with 15 bases between. Germline CDR1 is SQVTM and CDR2 is ANQGSEA. The CDR3 bases are TGCAGCGTATACCGGGACTCCTGGAACACTGAAGCTTTCTTT. The encoded protein is CSVYRDSWNTEAFF.

V is TRBV3-1 and J is TRBJ2-5, with D perhaps matching TRBD1 or TRBD2 (6 bases each). V shed 4 bases and J shed 3 bases, with 21 bases lying between them. The CDR3 length is 17 residues. Germline V gene lookup returns CDR1 LGHDT and CDR2 YNNKEL (reference sequence). This CDR3 reads CASSRFRQNGGEETQYF. The CDR3 DNA reads TGTGCCAGCAGCCGATTCCGACAGAACGGGGGCGAAGAGACCCAGTACTTC.

This clonotype has only a few counts. The chain uses TRBV20-1 and TRBJ2-7; the D gene is possibly TRBD2 (6 bases). Germline CDR1 reads DFQATT; CDR2 reads SNEGSKA (reference sequence). The CDR3 contains 13 residues. V lost 6 bases and J lost 6, with 18 bases in between. Here the CDR3 reads CSASFPLALEQYF. The CDR3, as DNA: TGCAGTGCAAGTTTTCCTCTAGCGCTCGAGCAGTACTTC.

This clonotype was counted only a few times. This sequence joins TRBV5-1 and TRBJ1-1, with D possibly being TRBD1 (5 bases). The CDR3 is made up of 13 amino acids. Trimming removed 2 bases at V and 8 bases at J, with 13 bases between. The V gene's germline CDR1 is SGHRS and CDR2 YFSETQ. The CDR3 DNA sequence: TGCGCCAGCAGCTTCGACACGGGGACGGAAGCTTTCTTT. Translated: CASSFDTGTEAFF.

In this sample, this clonotype turned up a few times. The V gene is TRBV29-1, the J gene TRBJ2-1, with D hard to call. Germline CDR1 and CDR2: SQVTM and ANQGSEA. CDR3 length: 13 residues. V lost 3 bases and J 4 bases, leaving 10 bases between the germline ends. The CDR3, as DNA: TGCAGCGTTGAGTCCCTTGGTTACAATGAGCAGTTCTTC. Translated: CSVESLGYNEQFF.

This clonotype was picked up many times. The chain combines TRBV7-9 with TRBJ2-7; perhaps TRBD2 as D (8 bases). Trimming pared 3 bases from V and 6 bases from J, leaving 15 bases between. CDR1 is SEHNR, CDR2 FQNEAQ, per germline (reference sequence). The CDR3 spans 14 residues. The CDR3 is CASSFSGTVLEQYF. The CDR3 region has the DNA TGTGCCAGCAGCTTTAGCGGGACAGTCCTCGAGCAGTACTTC.

This clonotype has more than one count but fewer than ten. The chain couples TRBV4-3 to TRBJ1-5; D gene unclear. CDR3 size: 15 residues. Germline V gene sequence: CDR1 LGHNA, CDR2 YSLEER. Trimming pared 0 bases from V and 7 bases from J, leaving 13 bases between. The CDR3 nucleotides are TGCGCCAGCAGCCAAGATCCCGGGTTCGGGCAGCCCCAGCATTTT. This translates into CASSQDPGFGQPQHF.

The V gene is TRBV14, the J gene TRBJ2-7, with TRBD2 identical over 8 bases. The V gene end was trimmed by 2 bases and the J gene end by 3 bases; junction bases not matched to a gene: 3. The V gene's germline CDR1 is SGHDN and CDR2 FVKESK. The CDR3 is 14 residues long. The CDR3, as DNA: TGTGCCAGCAGCCAAATGGCGGGAGGCTACGAGCAGTACTTC. Residues: CASSQMAGGYEQYF.

The chain links TRBV7-9 to TRBJ2-5, with D possibly being TRBD2 (7 bases). Germline assignment: CDR1 SEHNR and CDR2 FQNEAQ (reference sequence). V was pared by 3 bases and J by 4 bases, with 15 bases between. The CDR3 has 15 amino acids. In DNA form, the CDR3 reads TGTGCCAGCAGCTTCGGTGGGGCGGGGGCAGAGACCCAGTACTTC. Amino acids: CASSFGGAGAETQYF.

The J gene is TRBJ2-1, the V gene TRBV20-1; D remains unclear. This CDR3 has 13 amino acids. Trimming shortened V by 0 bases and J by 8 bases, and 11 bases separated the two germline ends. Germline V gene lookup returns CDR1 DFQATT and CDR2 SNEGSKA (reference sequence). Here the CDR3 reads CSARDKSRDEQFF. The CDR3 DNA is TGCAGTGCTAGAGATAAGTCTAGAGATGAGCAGTTCTTC.

The chain joins TRBV10-3 to TRBJ2-7, with D perhaps TRBD2 (6 bases). V was clipped by 2 bases and J by 2 bases, with 10 bases between them. CDR1 and CDR2 from the germline V gene are ENHRY and SYGVKD. The CDR3 contains 14 residues. The CDR3 coding sequence is TGTGCCATCAGTGAGAGACTAGTTACCTACGAGCAGTACTTC. This translates into CAISERLVTYEQYF.

This clonotype was seen more than once but under ten times. The chain has TRBV5-1 and TRBJ1-5; a possible D gene is TRBD1 (5 bases). CDR3 length: 14 amino acids. The germline V and J ends were trimmed by 4 bases and 7 bases, with 15 bases remaining between them. Germline loops: CDR1 SGHRS, CDR2 YFSETQ. CDR3 coding DNA: TGCGCCAGCAGCAAATCAATGGGGGTGCAGCCCCAGCATTTT. This sequence encodes CASSKSMGVQPQHF.

This clonotype has ten or more counts. The chain employs TRBV29-1 and TRBJ1-1, with no clear D. Trimming cost V 2 bases and J 0 bases, with 7 bases left between them. Germline values: CDR1 SQVTM, CDR2 ANQGSEA. This CDR3 comprises 13 residues. In DNA, the CDR3 is TGCAGCGTTGAATCCGTCATGAACACTGAAGCTTTCTTT. This codes for CSVESVMNTEAFF.

This clonotype was seen more than once but under ten times. CDR3 in DNA: TGCGCCAGCAGCTTGGAGGCAGGGGGGGCTGAAGCTTTCTTT. Its translation is CASSLEAGGAEAFF. V is TRBV5-1 and J is TRBJ1-1; TRBD1 matches 7 bases. Germline V gene lookup returns CDR1 SGHRS and CDR2 YFSETQ. V shed 0 bases, J shed 6 bases, and the junction held 5 bases outside the gene matches. The CDR3 consists of 14 residues.

The chain couples TRBV7-2 to TRBJ2-3; 8 nucleotides align to TRBD2. V gave up 5 bases and J gave up 9 bases; unmatched junction bases: 7. Germline V gene data show CDR1 as SGHTA and CDR2 as FQGNSA. The CDR3 runs to 13 residues. CDR3 protein: CASSPQSSGTQYF. Here the CDR3 DNA reads TGTGCCAGCAGCCCACAATCTAGCGGGACGCAGTATTTT.

This clonotype was counted a few times. This chain links TRBV15 with TRBJ2-3; the D is unclear. CDR3 size: 14 residues. The germline gives CDR1 LNHNV, CDR2 YYDKDF (reference sequence). V lost 8 bases and J lost 6, with 18 bases in between. The CDR3 sequence: CATAETAIRDTQYF. The CDR3 DNA follows: TGTGCCACCGCTGAAACGGCAATCAGGGATACGCAGTATTTT.

This clonotype was detected a few times. V usage is TRBV20-1 and J usage is TRBJ2-5; D uncertain. CDR1 and CDR2 from the germline V gene are DFQATT and SNEGSKA (reference sequence). V gave up 3 bases and J gave up 2 bases, with 7 bases separating them. This CDR3 spans 12 amino acids. The CDR3 region is CSARWPQETQYF. DNA for the CDR3: TGCAGTGCTAGGTGGCCGCAAGAGACCCAGTACTTC.

The rearrangement uses TRBV29-1 and TRBJ1-4; 8 nucleotides align to TRBD1. Germline CDR1 is SQVTM and CDR2 is ANQGSEA. The junction had 8 bases not matched to a gene; V was cut back by 6 bases and J by 8 bases. The CDR3 extends over 13 amino acids. This CDR3 reads CSVAGQGGEKLFF. The DNA for the CDR3 is TGCAGCGTAGCTGGACAGGGCGGCGAAAAACTGTTTTTT.

DNA of the CDR3: TGTGCCAGCAGCTTAGGCCCCCCTTTAGCGGGGGGTTCCAGGTCCGTCGGGACCCAGTACTTC. Its protein is CASSLGPPLAGGSRSVGTQYF. The chain is built from TRBV11-2 and TRBJ2-5; the match to TRBD2 covers 10 bases. The germline V gene encodes CDR1 SGHAT and CDR2 FQNNGV. The length of the CDR3 is 21 residues. With 1 base clipped from V and 7 bases from J, the junction kept 24 bases outside the gene matches.